A single sample is the source of the 23 T cell receptor beta chains below, sequenced in a study of blood T cell repertoires in COVID-19. Here immunoSEQ multiplex PCR was the method, and the copy in TCRdb shows in-frame clones only, minus some. The sample lists approximately 500,000 clones, roughly 91% occurring once. Sequencing used peripheral blood. These TCRs come from a woman aged 45-65 years with COVID-19, enrolled during active disease.

The chain links TRBV6-5 to TRBJ1-6; a weak D match, TRBD1 (6 bases). Germline CDR1 MNHEY, CDR2 SVGAGI. Deletions cut 6 bases from V and 8 bases from J, with 17 bases between. The CDR3 extends over 15 amino acids. The CDR3 DNA is TGTGCCAGCAGATTTCAGGGGAATTCTGATTCACCCCTCCACTTT. Translation gives CASRFQGNSDSPLHF.

The V gene is TRBV3-1 (or the pseudogene TRBV3-2), the J gene TRBJ2-7, with 7 bases aligning to TRBD1. The trim removed 2 bases at V and 3 bases at J, leaving 4 bases unmatched. The CDR3 extends over 14 amino acids. Germline CDR1 LGHDT, CDR2 YNNKEL (reference sequence). The CDR3 protein is CASSQNRDSYEQYF. The CDR3 region has the DNA TGTGCCAGCAGCCAAAACCGGGACAGCTACGAGCAGTACTTC.

This chain connects TRBV5-4 to TRBJ1-3; D not certain. The V gene's germline CDR1 is SGHNT and CDR2 YYREEE (reference sequence). V lost 3 bases and J lost 3, with 16 bases in between. The CDR3 is 16 residues long. Here the CDR3 DNA reads TGTGCCAGCAGCTATGGAATTGGGGAGGGTGGAAACACCATATATTTT. Translating gives CASSYGIGEGGNTIYF.

The V call is TRBV7-8, the J call TRBJ2-7; maybe TRBD1 (5 bases). The CDR3 is 14 residues long. V lost 1 base and J 4 bases, leaving 11 bases between the germline ends. Germline V gene sequence: CDR1 SGHVS, CDR2 FQNEAQ. CDR3 sequence: CASSLGDRKYEQYF. DNA for the CDR3: TGTGCCAGCAGCTTAGGAGACAGAAAATACGAGCAGTACTTC.

The chain combines TRBV5-4 with TRBJ2-3, with D possibly matching TRBD2 (7 bases). Germline V gene lookup returns CDR1 SGHNT and CDR2 YYREEE (reference sequence). V was shortened by 4 bases and J by 6 bases, with 18 bases between the two germline ends. The CDR3 is made up of 15 amino acids. CDR3 loop: CASSNVGGAGDTQYF. For the CDR3, the DNA is TGTGCCAGCAGCAATGTAGGGGGGGCAGGGGATACGCAGTATTTT.

This chain joins TRBV7-9 and TRBJ2-2, with D possibly TRBD1 on 6 matching bases. V was shortened by 0 bases and J by 6 bases, with 11 bases between the two germline ends. Germline CDR1 and CDR2: SEHNR and FQNEAQ (reference sequence). The CDR3 has 15 residues. CDR3 amino acids: CASSLAAGVAGELFF. CDR3 DNA sequence: TGTGCCAGCAGCTTAGCGGCAGGGGTAGCCGGGGAGCTGTTTTTT.

The rearrangement uses TRBV30 and TRBJ2-7; 11 bases map to TRBD2. This CDR3 comprises 15 residues. The germline gives CDR1 GTSNPN, CDR2 SVGIG (reference sequence). Losses at the gene ends were 1 base for V and 2 bases for J; bases not matched to a gene: 4. The CDR3 loop reads CAWSGLAGGAYEQYF. DNA of the CDR3: TGTGCCTGGAGTGGTCTAGCGGGGGGCGCCTACGAGCAGTACTTC.

The chain recombines TRBV2 with TRBJ2-2, with unresolved D. Per germline, CDR1 SNHLY and CDR2 FYNNEI. V was shortened by 1 base and J by 3 bases, with 6 bases between the two germline ends. The CDR3 has 14 amino acids. The CDR3 loop is CASSEDTYTGELFF. CDR3 bases: TGTGCCAGCAGTGAAGACACATACACCGGGGAGCTGTTTTTT.

This rearrangement joins TRBV2 to TRBJ1-4; D uncertain. The CDR3 totals 13 residues. Germline CDR1 SNHLY, CDR2 FYNNEI. The V and J ends lost 7 bases and 8 bases respectively, with 14 bases between them. The CDR3: CASTSHSVEKLFF. The CDR3 bases are TGTGCCAGCACAAGCCATTCTGTCGAAAAACTGTTTTTT.

This clone appeared a few times. J is TRBJ2-1 and V is TRBV10-3, with TRBD2 matching over 7 bases. This CDR3 comprises 15 residues. CDR1 is ENHRY and CDR2 is SYGVKD in the germline V gene. After removal of 8 bases from V and 6 bases from J, the junction contained 13 bases not matched to a gene. The CDR3 reads CAIWSGAVKGNEQFF. As DNA, the CDR3 is TGTGCCATCTGGAGCGGGGCCGTTAAGGGCAATGAGCAGTTCTTC.

V usage is TRBV28 and J usage is TRBJ2-7; 7 bases line up with TRBD1. The CDR3 totals 14 residues. The J segment lost 6 bases and the V segment lost 4 bases, leaving 9 bases of the junction unmatched. CDR1 MDHEN and CDR2 SYDVKM come from the germline V gene. This chain's CDR3 is CASSSPDRVAEQYF. CDR3 nucleotides: TGTGCCAGCAGTTCCCCTGACAGGGTCGCCGAGCAGTACTTC.

CDR3 DNA sequence: TGTGCCAGCACCCCCGTGGCTTGGGGGGAAGACACTGAAGCTTTCTTT. Its translation is CASTPVAWGEDTEAFF. This chain uses TRBV2 with TRBJ1-1; weak D call: TRBD1 (5 bases). This CDR3 has 16 amino acids. From germline, CDR1 is SNHLY and CDR2 FYNNEI. The ends were cut back, 7 bases at V and 3 bases at J, with 21 bases in the middle.

The chain links TRBV5-1 to TRBJ2-7, with 10 positions matching TRBD2. This CDR3 has 15 amino acids. Trimming removed 4 bases from V and 0 bases from J; junction bases left unmatched: 4. From germline, CDR1 is SGHRS and CDR2 YFSETQ. The CDR3 DNA follows: TGCGCCAGCAGCGGGGGACTAGCGAGCTCCTACGAGCAGTACTTC. It translates to CASSGGLASSYEQYF. Full variable domain (remainder filled in from reference TRBV5-1 and TRBJ2-7): KAGVTQTPRYLIKTRGQQVTLSCSPISGHRSVSWYQQTPGQGLQFLFEYFSETQRNKGNFPGRFSGRQFSNSRSEMNVSTLELGDSALYLCASSGGLASSYEQYFGPGTRLTVT.

The chain employs TRBV6-5 and TRBJ1-2, with D perhaps matching TRBD1 (6 bases). The germline CDR1 and CDR2 sequences are MNHEY and SVGAGI. V was clipped by 6 bases and J by 4 bases, with 15 bases between them. This CDR3 spans 14 amino acids. Here the CDR3 reads CASSPDRDPYGYTF. The CDR3 region has the DNA TGTGCCAGCAGCCCGGACAGAGACCCCTATGGCTACACCTTC.

The chain has TRBV6-5 and TRBJ2-7; a weak D match, TRBD1 (5 bases). The germline V and J ends were trimmed by 6 bases and 6 bases, with 18 bases remaining between them. This CDR3 region has 14 residues. Germline loops: CDR1 MNHEY, CDR2 SVGAGI. CDR3: CASSERQSWGEQYF. The CDR3 DNA follows: TGTGCCAGCAGCGAGAGACAGTCCTGGGGCGAGCAGTACTTC.

This chain joins TRBV6-5 and TRBJ1-2; no reliable D call. This CDR3 is 13 amino acids long. The V end was cut by 7 bases, the J end by 4 bases, with 13 bases between. The V gene's germline CDR1 is MNHEY and CDR2 SVGAGI. The DNA of the CDR3 is TGTGCCAGCACTACCTCAATTGGCTATGGCTACACCTTC. It yields the protein CASTTSIGYGYTF.

This chain links TRBV14 with TRBJ1-1; tentative D call: TRBD1 (6 bases). The germline gives CDR1 SGHDN, CDR2 FVKESK. This CDR3 comprises 15 residues. V lost 0 bases to trimming and J lost 4 bases, with 12 bases between them. This CDR3 is CASSQEAGVTTEAFF. In nucleotides, the CDR3 is TGTGCCAGCAGCCAAGAAGCAGGGGTGACCACTGAAGCTTTCTTT.

This sequence joins TRBV19 and TRBJ1-2; 10 bases fit TRBD1. The CDR3 sequence is 19 residues long. Per germline, CDR1 LNHDA and CDR2 SQIVND (reference sequence). V was pared by 3 bases and J by 3 bases, with 16 bases of the junction left unmatched. Written as DNA, the CDR3 is TGTGCCAGTAGTATGGGTGACAGGGGGCGCACCCTACTGCACTATGGCTACACCTTC. This sequence encodes CASSMGDRGRTLLHYGYTF.

The chain recombines TRBV10-1 with TRBJ2-1; TRBD2 agrees at 7 bases. Germline assignment: CDR1 WNHNN and CDR2 SYGVQD (reference sequence). J lost 4 bases, V lost 3 bases, and 3 bases had no gene match. This CDR3 comprises 14 residues. CDR3 DNA: TGCGCCAGCAGTGATGGGGGGGGATACAATGAGCAGTTCTTC. Encoded protein: CASSDGGGYNEQFF.

CDR3 nucleotides: TGTGCCAGCAGTTATGAAGGGGCGGCTGAAGCTTTCTTT. This codes for CASSYEGAAEAFF. The V call is TRBV12-3 or TRBV12-4, the J call TRBJ1-1, with a possible D match to TRBD1 (5 bases). V lost 4 bases and J lost 6, with 12 bases in between. CDR3 length equals 13 residues.

This chain links TRBV7-9 with TRBJ2-7; D remains unclear. V was cut by 8 bases and J by 2 bases, with 10 bases left in between. CDR1 is SEHNR, CDR2 FQNEAQ, per germline (reference sequence). The CDR3 is 12 residues long. The CDR3 loop reads CASGLKPYEQYF. CDR3 sequence (DNA): TGTGCCAGCGGTCTGAAGCCCTACGAGCAGTACTTC.

V is TRBV2 and J is TRBJ1-5; D ambiguous. This CDR3 comprises 12 residues. Trimming cost V 9 bases and J 0 bases, with 6 bases left between them. Germline V gene sequence: CDR1 SNHLY, CDR2 FYNNEI. In nucleotides, the CDR3 is TGTGCCAGTCGAGATAGCAATCAGCCCCAGCATTTT. It encodes CASRDSNQPQHF.

This clone was recorded once. The chain has TRBV4-1 and TRBJ1-2, with D perhaps TRBD1 (5 bases). The CDR3 contains 15 residues. V was pared by 5 bases and J by 0 bases, with 13 bases between. Germline V gene sequence: CDR1 MGHRA, CDR2 YSYEKL. CDR3 nucleotides: TGCGCCAGCAGCAAGACAGAAGATCCTAACTATGGCTACACCTTC. Protein: CASSKTEDPNYGYTF.